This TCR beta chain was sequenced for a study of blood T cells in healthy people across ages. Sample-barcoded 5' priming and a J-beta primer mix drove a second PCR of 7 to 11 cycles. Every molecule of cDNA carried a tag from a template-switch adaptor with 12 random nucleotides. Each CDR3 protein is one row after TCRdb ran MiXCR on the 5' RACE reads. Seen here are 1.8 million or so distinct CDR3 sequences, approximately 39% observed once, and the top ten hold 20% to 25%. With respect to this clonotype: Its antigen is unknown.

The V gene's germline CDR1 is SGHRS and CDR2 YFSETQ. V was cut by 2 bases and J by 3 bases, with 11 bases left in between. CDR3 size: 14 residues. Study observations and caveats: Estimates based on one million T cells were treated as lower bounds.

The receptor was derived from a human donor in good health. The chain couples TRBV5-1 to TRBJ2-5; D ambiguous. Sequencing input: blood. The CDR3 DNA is TGCGCCAGCAGCTTTTCCGGCCCTAAAGAGACCCAGTACTTC. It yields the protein CASSFSGPKETQYF.